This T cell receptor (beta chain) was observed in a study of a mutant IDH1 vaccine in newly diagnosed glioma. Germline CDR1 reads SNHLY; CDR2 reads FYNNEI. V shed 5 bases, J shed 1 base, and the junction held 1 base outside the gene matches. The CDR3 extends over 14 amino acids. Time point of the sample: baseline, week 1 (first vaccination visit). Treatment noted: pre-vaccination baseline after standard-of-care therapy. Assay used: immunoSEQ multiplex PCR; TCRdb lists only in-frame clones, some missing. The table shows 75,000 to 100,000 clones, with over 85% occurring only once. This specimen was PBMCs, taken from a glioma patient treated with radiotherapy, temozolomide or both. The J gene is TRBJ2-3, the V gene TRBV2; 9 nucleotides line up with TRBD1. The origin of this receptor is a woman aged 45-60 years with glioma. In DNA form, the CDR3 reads TGTGCCAGCAGTAGGACAGGGGGCACAGATACGCAGTATTTT. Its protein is CASSRTGGTDTQYF. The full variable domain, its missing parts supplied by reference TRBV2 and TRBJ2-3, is EPEVTQTPSHQVTQMGQEVILRCVPISNHLYFYWYRQILGQKVEFLVSFYNNEISEKSEIFDDQFSVERPDGSNFTLKIRSTKLEDSAMYFCASSRTGGTDTQYFGPGTRLTVL.